The 7 T cell receptor beta chains given below trace back to one sample, sequenced in a study of cytomegalovirus exposure and HLA in healthy donors. Primers for the PCR totalled 60 Vbeta and 13 Jbeta. The assay was immunoSEQ multiplex PCR, and TCRdb's table has in-frame clones only and misses some. The sample has about 190,000 clones, more than 75% seen once; the top ten hold about 1.2%. Material: PBMCs. These receptors originate from a man aged 25 to 40 in good health and CMV-seronegative.

Notes on this clone: This specimen includes other DNA sequences encoding the same CDR3. This chain connects TRBV27 to TRBJ1-2; 7 bases line up with TRBD1. J was trimmed by 3 bases and V by 5 bases; bases with no gene match: 9. The CDR3 runs 15 residues. Germline V lookup: CDR1 MNHEY, CDR2 SMNVEV (reference sequence). CDR3 amino acids: CASSPRQGHYYGYTF. CDR3 in DNA: TGTGCCAGCAGTCCGAGACAGGGACATTACTATGGCTACACCTTC.

This chain connects TRBV4-1 to TRBJ2-3, with 12 bases aligning to TRBD2. CDR3 length equals 16 residues. CDR1 is MGHRA and CDR2 is YSYEKL in the germline V gene. Unmatched junction bases numbered 5, after V lost 5 bases and J lost 2 bases. The CDR3 protein is CASSEASGGVTDTQYF. Here the CDR3 DNA reads TGCGCCAGCAGCGAGGCTAGCGGGGGGGTCACAGATACGCAGTATTTT.

J is TRBJ2-3 and V is TRBV28; possibly TRBD2 for D (6 bases). Germline CDR1 MDHEN, CDR2 SYDVKM. The CDR3 contains 15 residues. V dropped 4 bases and J dropped 1 base, with 12 bases sitting between them. In DNA form, the CDR3 reads TGTGCCAGCAGTTCATTAGCGGACCGCACAGATACGCAGTATTTT. Protein: CASSSLADRTDTQYF.

A remark on this clone: Germline is not matched at one junction end, which may reflect a read error. This chain connects TRBV5-5 to TRBJ1-1; 10 bases are a match to TRBD1. Per germline, CDR1 SGHKS and CDR2 YYEKEE (reference sequence). This CDR3 contains 16 residues. This CDR3 is CASTLGQGPSYTEAFF. The CDR3 DNA follows: TGTGCCAGCACCTTGGGACAGGGGCCCTCGTACACTGAAGCTTTCTTT.

The chain uses TRBV19 and TRBJ2-1; 9 bases line up with TRBD1. The germline gives CDR1 LNHDA, CDR2 SQIVND (reference sequence). The CDR3 runs to 16 residues. V was clipped by 6 bases and J by 2 bases; unmatched bases: 8. The CDR3 coding sequence is TGTGCCAGTAGCTGGGGGACAGGGAATCCCTACAATGAGCAGTTCTTC. Translation: CASSWGTGNPYNEQFF.

V usage is TRBV19 and J usage is TRBJ2-4, with 10 bases that match TRBD1. This CDR3 spans 14 amino acids. V lost 9 bases to trimming and J lost 8 bases; unmatched junction nucleotides: 10. The V gene's germline CDR1 is LNHDA and CDR2 SQIVND (reference sequence). The DNA of the CDR3 is TGTGCCAGCCGAGACAGGGGGCGCGGGGACATTCAGTACTTC. It yields the protein CASRDRGRGDIQYF.

The chain carries TRBV6-1 and TRBJ1-5; no clear D. V lost 5 bases and J 5 bases, leaving 13 bases between the germline ends. The CDR3 is 14 amino acids. The germline CDR1 and CDR2 sequences are MNHNS and SASEGT. The CDR3 loop reads CASSLDPRDQPQHF. In DNA form, the CDR3 reads TGTGCCAGCAGTCTTGACCCGAGGGATCAGCCCCAGCATTTT.